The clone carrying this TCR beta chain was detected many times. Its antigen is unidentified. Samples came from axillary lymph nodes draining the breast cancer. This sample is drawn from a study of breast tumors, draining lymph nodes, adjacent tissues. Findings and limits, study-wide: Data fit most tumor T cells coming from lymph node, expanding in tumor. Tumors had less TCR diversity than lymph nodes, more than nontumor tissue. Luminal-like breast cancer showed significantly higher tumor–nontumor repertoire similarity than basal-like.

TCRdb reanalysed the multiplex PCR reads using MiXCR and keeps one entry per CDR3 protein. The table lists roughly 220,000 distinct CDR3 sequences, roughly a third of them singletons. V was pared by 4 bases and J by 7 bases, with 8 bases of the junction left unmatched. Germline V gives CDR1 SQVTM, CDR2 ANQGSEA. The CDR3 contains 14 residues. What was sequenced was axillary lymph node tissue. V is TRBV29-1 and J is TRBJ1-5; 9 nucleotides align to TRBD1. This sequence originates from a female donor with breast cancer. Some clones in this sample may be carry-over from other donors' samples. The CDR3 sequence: CSVGDRVKGQPQHF. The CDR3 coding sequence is TGCAGCGTTGGGGACAGGGTAAAAGGGCAGCCCCAGCATTTT.